This T cell receptor (beta chain) came from a study of T-cell reconstitution after alpha-beta-depleted transplantation in children. Unique molecular identifiers were incorporated during preparation of the TCRbeta library. TCRdb ran MiXCR on the PCR reads and lists one entry per CDR3 protein. The sample has some 520,000 distinct CDR3 sequences; about 33% are singletons. The CDR3 is 14 amino acids. Trimming shortened V by 6 bases and J by 7 bases, and 15 bases separated the two germline ends. The V call is TRBV12-3 or TRBV12-4, the J call TRBJ1-4; maybe TRBD1 (5 bases). The input for sequencing was PBMCs from the stem cell graft donor, taken from the stem cell graft. This clonotype was obtained from a human donor who donated a stem cell graft to a child with aplastic anemia. CDR3 in amino acids: CASSKGGDSEKLFF. The CDR3 bases are TGTGCCAGCAGCAAGGGAGGAGACAGTGAAAAACTGTTTTTT.